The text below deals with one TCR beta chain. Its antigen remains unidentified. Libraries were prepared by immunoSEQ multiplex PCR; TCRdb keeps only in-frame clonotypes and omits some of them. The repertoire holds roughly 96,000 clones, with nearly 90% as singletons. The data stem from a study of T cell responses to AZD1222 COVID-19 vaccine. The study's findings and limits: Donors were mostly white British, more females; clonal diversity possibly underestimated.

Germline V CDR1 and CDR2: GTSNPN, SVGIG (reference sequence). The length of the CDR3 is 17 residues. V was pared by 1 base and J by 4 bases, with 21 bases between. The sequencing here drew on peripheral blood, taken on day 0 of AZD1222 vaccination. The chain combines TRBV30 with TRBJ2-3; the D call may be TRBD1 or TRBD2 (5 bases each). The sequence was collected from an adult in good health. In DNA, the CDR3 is TGTGCCTGGAGTGAAGGGGAGCGGTTTATCCTCCCAGATACGCAGTATTTT. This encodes CAWSEGERFILPDTQYF.